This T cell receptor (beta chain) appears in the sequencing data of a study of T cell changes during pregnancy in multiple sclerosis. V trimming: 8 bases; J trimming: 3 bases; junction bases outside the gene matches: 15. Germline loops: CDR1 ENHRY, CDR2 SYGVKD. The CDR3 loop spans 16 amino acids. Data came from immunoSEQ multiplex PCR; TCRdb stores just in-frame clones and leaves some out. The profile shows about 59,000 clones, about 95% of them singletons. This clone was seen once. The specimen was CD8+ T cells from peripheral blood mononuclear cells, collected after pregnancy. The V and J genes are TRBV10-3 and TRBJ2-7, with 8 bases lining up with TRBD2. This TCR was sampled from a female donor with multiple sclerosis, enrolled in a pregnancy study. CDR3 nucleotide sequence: TGTGCCATCGGGCGTTCGGAGCTAGCGGGCTTCTACGAGCAGTACTTC. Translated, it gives CAIGRSELAGFYEQYF.